The clone carrying this T cell receptor beta chain was counted at least ten times. The data are from a study of T cells after yellow fever vaccination. V gave up 0 bases and J gave up 3 bases, with 22 bases separating them. The CDR3 runs to 19 residues. Germline CDR1 LGHNA, CDR2 YSLEER. Using its own MiXCR run on the 5' RACE reads, TCRdb lists one record per CDR3 protein. There are under 150,000 distinct CDR3 sequences in the sample; 7.7% occur only once, and roughly 0.73% lies in the top ten. The rearrangement uses TRBV4-3 and TRBJ2-3; TRBD2 might be the D (6 bases). The sequencing here drew on CD4+ T cells sorted from PBMCs, taken 5 days after the yellow fever booster vaccination. This TCR was sampled from a man aged 25-45 years who received the YFV17D yellow fever vaccine. Written as DNA, the CDR3 is TGCGCCAGCAGCCAAGATACGTCGAGTTGGCGGGGAAATACAGATACGCAGTATTTT. This translates into CASSQDTSSWRGNTDTQYF.